In this sample, the clone carrying this TCR beta chain turned up a few times. The antigen is unknown. The entry originates in a study of T-cell memory formation after mild COVID-19. 5'RACE primed at constant segments yielded TCR alpha and TCR beta cDNA libraries bearing sample barcodes and UMIs. TCRdb analysed the 5' RACE reads with MiXCR anew, one entry per CDR3 protein. This table has 450,000 to 650,000 distinct CDR3 sequences, just over 20% appearing once. Study-level findings and limits: CD4/CD8 balance characterized clones contracting day 15 to 85, and CD4+ skew characterized later expanders.

CDR1 is SGHVS, CDR2 FQNEAQ, per germline. The V end was cut by 5 bases, the J end by 3 bases, with 17 bases between. This CDR3 comprises 16 residues. This clonotype was obtained from an adult woman who had mild COVID-19 (a few samples of this study predate the infection). Cell type and time point are not known. The chain combines TRBV7-8 with TRBJ2-1, with a weak D call TRBD2 (6 bases). The source material was PBMCs or a T cell subset sorted from them (not recorded which). DNA of the CDR3: TGTGCCAGCAGCCCCACAGTAACCGGGGGCTACAATGAGCAGTTCTTC. Its protein is CASSPTVTGGYNEQFF.